These T cell receptor beta chains were read from a single sample in a study of tissue T cells after allogeneic stem cell transplantation. Data came from immunoSEQ multiplex PCR; TCRdb stores just in-frame clones and leaves some out. The table records tens of thousands of clones, roughly 92% of them present only once. Sequenced here: blood, sampled before transplantation. These receptors were obtained from a woman aged 40-69 years who later had graft-versus-host disease after an allogeneic stem cell transplant. CDR3s include the opening cysteine and the closing phenylalanine or tryptophan. The D gene is left open where the match is weak. Not all rows give a size; the values are once, few, many and, for expanded clones, a class.

V gene: TRBV15
J gene: TRBJ2-1
clone size: .
D gene: TRBD2
CDR3 protein: CATSRASRLADHYNEQFF
CDR3 DNA: TGTGCCACCAGCAGAGCCTCCCGTCTAGCGGATCACTACAATGAGCAGTTCTTC

V gene: TRBV30
J gene: TRBJ1-6
clone size: .
D gene: .
CDR3 protein: CAWSTGTTSNSGSPLHF
CDR3 DNA: TGTGCCTGGAGCACCGGGACGACGAGTAATTCAGGCTCACCCCTCCACTTT

V gene: TRBV28
J gene: TRBJ1-6
clone size: .
D gene: .
CDR3 protein: CASSLLQGPSPLHF
CDR3 DNA: TGTGCCAGCAGTCTACTACAGGGCCCTTCACCCCTCCACTTT

V gene: TRBV18
J gene: TRBJ2-7
clone size: .
D gene: .
CDR3 protein: CASSRETGPYEQYF
CDR3 DNA: TGTGCCAGCTCACGGGAGACAGGACCCTACGAGCAGTACTTC

V gene: TRBV25-1
J gene: TRBJ2-6
clone size: few
D gene: TRBD1
CDR3 protein: CASQGVTGANSGANVLTF
CDR3 DNA: TGTGCCAGCCAAGGGGTTACAGGGGCAAACTCTGGGGCCAACGTCCTGACTTTC

V gene: TRBV4-3
J gene: TRBJ2-7
clone size: .
D gene: .
CDR3 protein: CASSLDKGYEQYF
CDR3 DNA: TGCGCCAGCAGCCTGGACAAAGGCTACGAGCAGTACTTC

V gene: TRBV5-4
J gene: TRBJ2-3
clone size: once
D gene: .
CDR3 protein: CASSLAGGTGFDTQYF
CDR3 DNA: TGTGCCAGCAGCTTGGCGGGGGGGACAGGATTTGATACGCAGTATTTT

V gene: TRBV14
J gene: TRBJ2-2
clone size: .
D gene: .
CDR3 protein: CASSQVPDTGELFF
CDR3 DNA: TGTGCCAGCAGCCAAGTCCCGGACACCGGGGAGCTGTTTTTT

V gene: TRBV28
J gene: TRBJ2-7
clone size: .
D gene: .
CDR3 protein: CASPSSYEQYF
CDR3 DNA: TGTGCCAGCCCATCCTCCTACGAGCAGTACTTC

V gene: TRBV11-2
J gene: TRBJ1-5
clone size: .
D gene: TRBD1
CDR3 protein: CASSPTGPSNQPQHF
CDR3 DNA: TGTGCCAGCAGCCCGACAGGGCCCTCCAATCAGCCCCAGCATTTT

V gene: TRBV7-9
J gene: TRBJ2-2
clone size: .
D gene: .
CDR3 protein: CASSLSLAMNGELFF
CDR3 DNA: TGTGCCAGCAGCTTAAGCCTAGCGATGAACGGGGAGCTGTTTTTT

V gene: TRBV20-1
J gene: TRBJ2-7
clone size: .
D gene: .
CDR3 protein: CSASPVPWAYEQYF
CDR3 DNA: TGCAGTGCTAGTCCTGTTCCCTGGGCCTACGAGCAGTACTTC

V gene: TRBV10-1
J gene: TRBJ2-2
clone size: .
D gene: .
CDR3 protein: CASSAPGPNTGELFF
CDR3 DNA: TGCGCCAGCAGTGCCCCCGGGCCGAACACCGGGGAGCTGTTTTTT

V gene: TRBV4-2
J gene: TRBJ2-2
clone size: .
D gene: .
CDR3 protein: CASSMRDRSTGELFF
CDR3 DNA: TGTGCCAGCAGCATGCGGGACAGATCCACCGGGGAGCTGTTTTTT

V gene: TRBV28
J gene: TRBJ1-5
clone size: .
D gene: TRBD1
CDR3 protein: CASSSQGATPQHF
CDR3 DNA: TGTGCCAGCAGTTCACAGGGGGCGACGCCCCAGCATTTT

V gene: TRBV6-5
J gene: TRBJ1-2
clone size: .
D gene: .
CDR3 protein: CASSYSGRQRTYGYTF
CDR3 DNA: TGTGCCAGCAGTTACTCGGGACGGCAAAGAACCTATGGCTACACCTTC

V gene: TRBV5-8
J gene: TRBJ2-7
clone size: .
D gene: .
CDR3 protein: CASSLPPRERTSYEQYF
CDR3 DNA: TGTGCCAGCAGCTTGCCCCCACGTGAGCGGACCTCCTACGAGCAGTACTTC

V gene: TRBV3-1/TRBV3-2
J gene: TRBJ2-3
clone size: few
D gene: .
CDR3 protein: CASSRIGILGFRGDTQYF
CDR3 DNA: TGTGCCAGCAGCCGTATTGGAATACTTGGGTTTCGTGGAGATACGCAGTATTTT

V gene: TRBV6-1
J gene: TRBJ2-1
clone size: .
D gene: TRBD2
CDR3 protein: CASSEFLGVAGGLYNEQFF
CDR3 DNA: TGTGCCAGCAGTGAATTTCTTGGGGTAGCGGGAGGCCTCTACAATGAGCAGTTCTTC

V gene: TRBV6-5
J gene: TRBJ2-1
clone size: .
D gene: .
CDR3 protein: CASSYDWGSYNEQFF
CDR3 DNA: TGTGCCAGCAGTTACGACTGGGGCTCCTACAATGAGCAGTTCTTC

V gene: TRBV19
J gene: TRBJ2-5
clone size: .
D gene: .
CDR3 protein: CASSIQTTQETQYF
CDR3 DNA: TGTGCCAGTAGTATCCAGACTACACAAGAGACCCAGTACTTC

V gene: TRBV4-3
J gene: TRBJ2-2
clone size: once
D gene: .
CDR3 protein: CASSPTRQTGELFF
CDR3 DNA: TGCGCCAGCAGCCCGACTAGACAAACCGGGGAGCTGTTTTTT

V gene: TRBV5-1
J gene: TRBJ2-2
clone size: .
D gene: TRBD2
CDR3 protein: CASSTGLAGTGELFF
CDR3 DNA: TGCGCCAGCAGCACGGGACTAGCGGGCACCGGGGAGCTGTTTTTT

V gene: TRBV7-9
J gene: TRBJ1-1
clone size: .
D gene: TRBD1
CDR3 protein: CASRPRQGSDTEAFF
CDR3 DNA: TGTGCCAGCCGACCACGACAGGGATCGGACACTGAAGCTTTCTTT

V gene: TRBV11-3
J gene: TRBJ1-6
clone size: .
D gene: TRBD1
CDR3 protein: CASSPGTGSPLHF
CDR3 DNA: TGTGCCAGCAGCCCGGGGACAGGCTCACCCCTCCACTTT

V gene: TRBV6-5
J gene: TRBJ2-7
clone size: once
D gene: .
CDR3 protein: CASRQGNYEQYF
CDR3 DNA: TGTGCCAGCAGACAGGGAAACTACGAGCAGTACTTC

V gene: TRBV7-2
J gene: TRBJ2-1
clone size: .
D gene: .
CDR3 protein: CASSLAPRDEQFF
CDR3 DNA: TGTGCCAGCAGCTTAGCTCCCCGGGATGAGCAGTTCTTC

V gene: TRBV7-2
J gene: TRBJ2-5
clone size: .
D gene: TRBD2
CDR3 protein: CASSLLASGIIPETQYF
CDR3 DNA: TGTGCCAGCAGCTTATTAGCTAGCGGGATTATCCCAGAGACCCAGTACTTC

V gene: TRBV29-1
J gene: TRBJ1-1
clone size: .
D gene: .
CDR3 protein: CSVQYPGRSNTEAFF
CDR3 DNA: TGCAGCGTACAATACCCAGGGAGGTCGAACACTGAAGCTTTCTTT

V gene: TRBV5-1
J gene: TRBJ2-1
clone size: .
D gene: TRBD1
CDR3 protein: CASSGQGMTDEQFF
CDR3 DNA: TGCGCCAGCAGCGGACAGGGGATGACGGATGAGCAGTTCTTC

V gene: TRBV3-1/TRBV3-2
J gene: TRBJ1-2
clone size: .
D gene: TRBD1
CDR3 protein: CASSPRTGLGYTF
CDR3 DNA: TGTGCCAGCAGCCCGCGGACAGGGTTAGGCTACACCTTC

V gene: TRBV3-1/TRBV3-2
J gene: TRBJ2-7
clone size: .
D gene: .
CDR3 protein: CASSLPRGLGRYEQYF
CDR3 DNA: TGTGCCAGCAGCCTCCCCAGAGGGCTAGGACGGTACGAGCAGTACTTC

V gene: TRBV7-8
J gene: TRBJ1-5
clone size: once
D gene: TRBD1
CDR3 protein: CASSLEGTGFNQPQHF
CDR3 DNA: TGTGCCAGCAGCTTAGAGGGGACAGGGTTCAATCAGCCCCAGCATTTT

V gene: TRBV9
J gene: TRBJ2-1
clone size: .
D gene: .
CDR3 protein: CASSVDGRYNEQFF
CDR3 DNA: TGTGCCAGCAGCGTAGATGGCCGATACAATGAGCAGTTCTTC

V gene: TRBV13
J gene: TRBJ2-6
clone size: .
D gene: .
CDR3 protein: CASSLRGAGANVLTF
CDR3 DNA: TGTGCCAGCAGCCTGAGGGGGGCTGGGGCCAACGTCCTGACTTTC

V gene: TRBV18
J gene: TRBJ1-1
clone size: .
D gene: .
CDR3 protein: CASSQQVSPNTEAFF
CDR3 DNA: TGTGCCAGCTCGCAGCAGGTTTCCCCGAACACTGAAGCTTTCTTT

V gene: TRBV28
J gene: TRBJ1-2
clone size: once
D gene: .
CDR3 protein: CASSQQRGQGYGYTF
CDR3 DNA: TGTGCCAGCAGTCAACAGCGGGGGCAGGGCTATGGCTACACCTTC

V gene: TRBV5-1
J gene: TRBJ1-1
clone size: .
D gene: .
CDR3 protein: CASRAIWPPTEAFF
CDR3 DNA: TGCGCCAGCAGGGCTATCTGGCCCCCCACTGAAGCTTTCTTT

V gene: TRBV12-3/TRBV12-4
J gene: TRBJ1-4
clone size: .
D gene: .
CDR3 protein: CASSQSGNEKLFF
CDR3 DNA: TGTGCCAGCTCCCAGTCGGGAAATGAAAAACTGTTTTTT

V gene: TRBV3-1/TRBV3-2
J gene: TRBJ2-1
clone size: .
D gene: .
CDR3 protein: CASSHGTPHNEQFF
CDR3 DNA: TGTGCCAGCAGCCACGGGACTCCACACAATGAGCAGTTCTTC

V gene: TRBV27
J gene: TRBJ1-1
clone size: .
D gene: .
CDR3 protein: CASSSTGNTEAFF
CDR3 DNA: TGTGCCAGCAGTTCGACAGGAAACACTGAAGCTTTCTTT

V gene: TRBV10-1
J gene: TRBJ2-3
clone size: .
D gene: TRBD2
CDR3 protein: CASSDGSGRALGTQYF
CDR3 DNA: TGCGCCAGCAGTGATGGTAGCGGGAGGGCCTTGGGTACGCAGTATTTT

V gene: TRBV27
J gene: TRBJ2-5
clone size: .
D gene: TRBD1
CDR3 protein: CASSLTYMGQNYQETQYF
CDR3 DNA: TGTGCCAGCAGTTTAACGTACATGGGACAGAACTACCAAGAGACCCAGTACTTC

V gene: TRBV7-9
J gene: TRBJ2-5
clone size: .
D gene: TRBD2
CDR3 protein: CASSLLGREGQTQYF
CDR3 DNA: TGTGCCAGCAGCCTACTGGGGCGGGAGGGACAGACCCAGTACTTC

V gene: TRBV6-5
J gene: TRBJ2-2
clone size: .
D gene: TRBD1
CDR3 protein: CASREGQGKVGELFF
CDR3 DNA: TGTGCCAGCAGGGAGGGACAGGGGAAGGTCGGGGAGCTGTTTTTT

V gene: TRBV6-2/TRBV6-3
J gene: TRBJ1-4
clone size: .
D gene: .
CDR3 protein: CASSYLRDGPTNEKLFF
CDR3 DNA: TGTGCCAGCAGTTACTTGAGGGACGGACCAACTAATGAAAAACTGTTTTTT

V gene: TRBV6-5
J gene: TRBJ2-5
clone size: .
D gene: TRBD1
CDR3 protein: CASSYRGQGIRETQYF
CDR3 DNA: TGTGCCAGCAGTTACCGAGGACAGGGGATCCGGGAGACCCAGTACTTC

V gene: TRBV20-1
J gene: TRBJ1-2
clone size: once
D gene: .
CDR3 protein: CSARKRAGYTF
CDR3 DNA: TGCAGTGCTAGAAAGAGGGCGGGCTACACCTTC

V gene: TRBV24-1
J gene: TRBJ2-7
clone size: .
D gene: .
CDR3 protein: CATSDGGSYEQYF
CDR3 DNA: TGTGCCACCAGTGATGGTGGTTCCTACGAGCAGTACTTC

V gene: TRBV2
J gene: TRBJ2-7
clone size: .
D gene: .
CDR3 protein: CASTQGRNGREQYF
CDR3 DNA: TGTGCCAGCACCCAGGGTCGGAACGGACGCGAGCAGTACTTC

V gene: TRBV25-1
J gene: TRBJ2-1
clone size: .
D gene: TRBD2
CDR3 protein: CASSEKTSGNNEQFF
CDR3 DNA: TGTGCCAGCAGTGAAAAGACTAGCGGGAACAATGAGCAGTTCTTC

V gene: TRBV19
J gene: TRBJ1-5
clone size: .
D gene: TRBD1
CDR3 protein: CASSAQGVQPQHF
CDR3 DNA: TGTGCCAGTAGTGCTCAGGGGGTTCAGCCCCAGCATTTT

V gene: TRBV28
J gene: TRBJ2-7
clone size: .
D gene: .
CDR3 protein: CASSLLGSNHEQYF
CDR3 DNA: TGTGCCAGCAGTTTACTCGGCAGTAACCACGAGCAGTACTTC

V gene: TRBV6-6
J gene: TRBJ1-1
clone size: .
D gene: .
CDR3 protein: CASTNGARREAFF
CDR3 DNA: TGTGCCAGCACCAACGGGGCGAGAAGAGAAGCTTTCTTT

V gene: TRBV5-4
J gene: TRBJ2-7
clone size: .
D gene: TRBD2
CDR3 protein: CASSTGGLAYEQYF
CDR3 DNA: TGTGCCAGCAGCACCGGGGGACTAGCCTACGAGCAGTACTTC

V gene: TRBV3-1/TRBV3-2
J gene: TRBJ2-3
clone size: .
D gene: .
CDR3 protein: CASSQRAASTDTQYF
CDR3 DNA: TGTGCCAGCAGCCAAAGGGCAGCTAGCACAGATACGCAGTATTTT

V gene: TRBV5-4
J gene: TRBJ1-3
clone size: .
D gene: TRBD1
CDR3 protein: CASSRDSPSSGNTIYF
CDR3 DNA: TGTGCCAGCAGCCGGGACAGCCCTTCCTCTGGAAACACCATATATTTT

V gene: TRBV30
J gene: TRBJ1-3
clone size: .
D gene: TRBD1
CDR3 protein: CAWGRGTTGGENTIYF
CDR3 DNA: TGTGCCTGGGGGAGGGGCACGACAGGGGGCGAGAACACCATATATTTT